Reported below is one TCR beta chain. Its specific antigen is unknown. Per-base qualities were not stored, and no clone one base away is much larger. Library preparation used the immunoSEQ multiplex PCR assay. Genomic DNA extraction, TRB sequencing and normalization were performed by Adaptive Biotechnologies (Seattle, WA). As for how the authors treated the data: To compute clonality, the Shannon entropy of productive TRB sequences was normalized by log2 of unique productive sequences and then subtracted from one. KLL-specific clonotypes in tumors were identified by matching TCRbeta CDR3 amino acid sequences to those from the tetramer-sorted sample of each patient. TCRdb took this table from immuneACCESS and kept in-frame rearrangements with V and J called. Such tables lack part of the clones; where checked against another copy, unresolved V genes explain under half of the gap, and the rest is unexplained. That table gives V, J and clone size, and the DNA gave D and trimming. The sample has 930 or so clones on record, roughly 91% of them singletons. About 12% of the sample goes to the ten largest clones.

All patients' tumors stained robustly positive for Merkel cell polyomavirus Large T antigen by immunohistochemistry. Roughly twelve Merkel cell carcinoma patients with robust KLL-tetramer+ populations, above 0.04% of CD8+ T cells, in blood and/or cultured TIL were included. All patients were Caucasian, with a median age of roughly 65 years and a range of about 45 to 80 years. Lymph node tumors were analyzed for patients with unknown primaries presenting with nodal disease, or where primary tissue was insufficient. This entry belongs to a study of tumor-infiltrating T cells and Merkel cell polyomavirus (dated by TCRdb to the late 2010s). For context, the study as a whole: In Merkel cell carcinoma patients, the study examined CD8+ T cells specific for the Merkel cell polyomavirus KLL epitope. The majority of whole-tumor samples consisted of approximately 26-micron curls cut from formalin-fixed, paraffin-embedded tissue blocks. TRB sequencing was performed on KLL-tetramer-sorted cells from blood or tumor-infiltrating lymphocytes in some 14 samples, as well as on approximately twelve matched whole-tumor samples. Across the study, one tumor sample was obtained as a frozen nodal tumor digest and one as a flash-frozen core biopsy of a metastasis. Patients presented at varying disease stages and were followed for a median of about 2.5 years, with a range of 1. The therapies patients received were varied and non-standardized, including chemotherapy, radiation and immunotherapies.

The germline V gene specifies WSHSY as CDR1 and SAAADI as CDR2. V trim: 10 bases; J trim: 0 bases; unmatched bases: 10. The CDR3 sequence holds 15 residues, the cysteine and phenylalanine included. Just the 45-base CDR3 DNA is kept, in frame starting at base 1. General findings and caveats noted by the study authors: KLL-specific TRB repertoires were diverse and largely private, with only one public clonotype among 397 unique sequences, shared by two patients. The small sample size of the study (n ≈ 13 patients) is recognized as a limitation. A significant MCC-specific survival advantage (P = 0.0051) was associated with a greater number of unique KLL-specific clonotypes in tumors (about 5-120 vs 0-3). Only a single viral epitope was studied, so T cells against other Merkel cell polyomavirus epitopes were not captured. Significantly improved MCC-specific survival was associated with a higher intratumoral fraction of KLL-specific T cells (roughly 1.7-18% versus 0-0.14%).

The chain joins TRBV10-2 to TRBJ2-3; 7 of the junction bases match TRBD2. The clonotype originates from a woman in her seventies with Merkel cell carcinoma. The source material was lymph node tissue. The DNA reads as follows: TGCGCCACTCAAGCGGGGATCGGCAGCACAGATACGCAGTATTTT. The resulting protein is CATQAGIGSTDTQYF.